This T cell receptor beta chain derives from a study of T cell repertoires in cytomegalovirus infection. The wider study: Shared public TCR beta signatures pointed to both CMV infection and a matching HLA type.

TCRdb re-derived calls from the reads in MiXCR, one entry per CDR3 protein. The repertoire holds some 390,000 distinct CDR3 sequences, 15% to 20% seen once, with approximately 10% in the top ten. As to this clonotype: Its antigen is not identified.

Whole-study results and caveats: Clonotype analysis showed dominance of the ex vivo response by HLA-C-restricted CMV-specific TCR beta clonotypes.

Trimming removed 1 base from V and 5 bases from J; junction bases left unmatched: 2. Germline values: CDR1 LGHDT, CDR2 YNNKEL (reference sequence). CDR3 length: 15 amino acids. The sequence was collected from a human donor in good health (CMV status not recorded). Some clones in this sample may be carry-over from other donors' samples. Sequencing was done on a sample of PBMCs. The chain links TRBV3-1 to TRBJ1-4; TRBD1 aligns across 9 bases. The DNA of the CDR3 is TGTGCCAGCAGCCAAGGGGACAGGGACAATGAAAAACTGTTTTTT. It is translated as CASSQGDRDNEKLFF.